This paragraph reports one T cell receptor beta chain. As yet, its antigen is unknown. It was from alopecia areata patients that lesional scalp punch biopsies and peripheral blood were collected. These data originate in a study of CD8+ T cells in alopecia areata. At the level of the study: At a dose of 5 to 10 mg twice daily, oral tofacitinib was given to treated patients. Study observations and caveats: Normal scalp had lower clonality than lesional scalp, with alopecia totalis/universalis lesions showing this most strongly. Possibly as an HLA-related effect, TCR sharing across patients appeared less clear than in mice.

After isolation, RNA underwent reverse transcription to generate cDNA as the sequencing template. TCRdb keeps only in-frame clones here, not all; method: immunoSEQ multiplex PCR. The data show 7,900 or so clones, 45% to 70% seen once. The CDR3 loop spans 17 amino acids. Germline V gives CDR1 SEHNR, CDR2 FQNEAQ (reference sequence). Deletions cut 5 bases from V and 1 base from J, with 19 bases between. The TCR comes from a human donor with alopecia areata. V and J are TRBV7-9 and TRBJ2-3; possibly TRBD2 for D (6 bases). Here the sequenced sample was skin, taken at week 0. The CDR3 nucleotides read TGTGCCAGCAGCAGGTGGACTGCGGGGCGAGGCACAGATACGCAGTATTTT. Residues: CASSRWTAGRGTDTQYF.